This T cell receptor beta chain was identified during a study of early T cells in non-severe SARS-CoV-2 infection. Study at large: Chains were unpaired, as sequencing was done on bulk RNA from unsorted whole blood.

Study-wide results and caveats: Clonotype matching in VDJdb favored anti-spike CD8 responses and did not capture private and CD4 specificities.

Attached unique molecular identifiers marked individual cDNA molecules. In TCRdb, the 5' RACE reads were re-called with MiXCR into one record per CDR3 protein. Of around 77,000 distinct CDR3 sequences in the sample, approximately 15% were seen once. Ten or more counts support this clonotype. What it binds is unknown. Unmatched junction bases numbered 4, after V lost 2 bases and J lost 4 bases. The CDR3 contains 15 residues. The germline V gene has CDR1 DFQATT and CDR2 SNEGSKA (reference sequence). This clonotype was sampled from an adult who was a healthcare worker with PCR-confirmed SARS-CoV-2 infection or an uninfected control (not recorded which). The chain couples TRBV20-1 to TRBJ2-1, with 11 nucleotides matching TRBD2. Sequenced here: whole blood, sampled at baseline. The CDR3 protein is CSARPGTSGYNEQFF. The CDR3 DNA sequence: TGCAGTGCTAGACCCGGGACTAGCGGTTACAATGAGCAGTTCTTC.